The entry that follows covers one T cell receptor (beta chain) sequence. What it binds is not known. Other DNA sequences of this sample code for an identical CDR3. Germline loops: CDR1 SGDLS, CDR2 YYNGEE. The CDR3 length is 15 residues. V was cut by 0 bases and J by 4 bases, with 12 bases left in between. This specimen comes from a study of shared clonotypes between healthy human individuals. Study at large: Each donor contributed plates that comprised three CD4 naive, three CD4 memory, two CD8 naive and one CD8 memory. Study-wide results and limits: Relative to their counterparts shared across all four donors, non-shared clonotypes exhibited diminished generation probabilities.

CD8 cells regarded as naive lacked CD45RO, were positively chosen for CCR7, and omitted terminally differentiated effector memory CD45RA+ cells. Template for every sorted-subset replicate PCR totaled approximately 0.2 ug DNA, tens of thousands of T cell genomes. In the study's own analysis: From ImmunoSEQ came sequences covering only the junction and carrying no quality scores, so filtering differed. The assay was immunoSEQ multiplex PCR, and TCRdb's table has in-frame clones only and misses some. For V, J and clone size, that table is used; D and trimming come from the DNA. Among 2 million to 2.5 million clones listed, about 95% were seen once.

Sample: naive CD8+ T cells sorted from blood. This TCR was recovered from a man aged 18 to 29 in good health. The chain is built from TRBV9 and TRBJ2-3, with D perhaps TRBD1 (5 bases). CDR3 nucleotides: TGTGCCAGCAGCGTAGGGCAGGGTTTAGCAGATACGCAGTATTTT. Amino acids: CASSVGQGLADTQYF. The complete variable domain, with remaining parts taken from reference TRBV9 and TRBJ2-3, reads DSGVTQTPKHLITATGQRVTLRCSPRSGDLSVYWYQQSLDQGLQFLIQYYNGEERAKGNILERFSAQQFPDLHSELNLSSLELGDSALYFCASSVGQGLADTQYFGPGTRLTVL.